This TCR beta chain was observed in a study of Graves' ophthalmopathy and Graves' hyperthyroidism. Study summary: Blood was drawn at initial diagnosis, before any treatment. General study findings and limits: Ophthalmopathy could be told apart from stable hyperthyroidism by a 13-signature model (87.88% sensitivity, around 81% specificity).

Note on this clonotype: Its specificity is unknown.

RNA transcripts provided the template for amplifying TCR beta CDR3 regions. HTBI primers served in a first-round RT-PCR, which a second-round multiplex PCR followed. TCRdb itself ran the multiplex PCR reads through MiXCR, one entry per CDR3 protein. The table has 650,000 to 900,000 distinct CDR3 sequences, 35% to 50% seen once; the top ten hold 40% to 55%. Thyroid ultrasound, orbital computed tomography, TRAb, serum thyroxine and clinical symptoms formed the basis of diagnosis. Sequences were obtained from peripheral blood. The TCR originated in an adult man with Graves' ophthalmopathy.

The chain's CDR3 is CASSELENTEAFF. The CDR3 region has the DNA TGTGCCAGCAGTGAACTTGAGAACACTGAAGCTTTCTTT. The chain couples TRBV2 to TRBJ1-1; D gene uncertain. CDR1 is SNHLY, CDR2 FYNNEI, per germline. V lost 2 bases and J lost 1, with 5 bases in between. The CDR3 length is 13 residues. The variable domain in full, completed from reference TRBV2 and TRBJ1-1, reads EPEVTQTPSHQVTQMGQEVILRCVPISNHLYFYWYRQILGQKVEFLVSFYNNEISEKSEIFDDQFSVERPDGSNFTLKIRSTKLEDSAMYFCASSELENTEAFFGQGTRLTVV.